These 5 T cell receptor beta chains came from one sample sequenced in a study of HIV-infected patients and healthy controls. About 450 ng RNA was reverse transcribed with alpha and beta constant-region primers. Each of the alpha and beta chains got its own library through chain-specific third strand synthesis with indices. MiXCR, run by TCRdb on the 5' RACE reads, gives a single entry per CDR3 protein. The repertoire holds approximately 9,300 distinct CDR3 sequences, with over 9.5% as singletons. No cell fractionation was done, so the repertoire covers all unsorted peripheral blood T cells. The sample in question was blood, obtained before antiretroviral therapy. Receptors originate from an adult with HIV infection.

This clonotype occurred many times. This sequence joins TRBV7-2 and TRBJ2-7; the match to TRBD2 covers 8 bases. The CDR3 is 14 amino acids. CDR1 is SGHTA and CDR2 is FQGNSA in the germline V gene. V trimming: 5 bases; J trimming: 6 bases; junction bases outside the gene matches: 9. DNA for the CDR3: TGTGCCAGCAGCCCTAGGACTAGCTCAACCGAGCAGTACTTC. The encoded protein is CASSPRTSSTEQYF.

The genes are TRBV15 and TRBJ2-7, with 8 bases identical to TRBD2. The ends lost 5 bases at V and 2 bases at J; junction bases unmatched: 8. The V gene's germline CDR1 is LNHNV and CDR2 YYDKDF (reference sequence). The CDR3 extends over 15 amino acids. CDR3 DNA: TGTGCCACCAGCGAAGTCCGTAGCGGGACCTACGAGCAGTACTTC. Amino acid sequence: CATSEVRSGTYEQYF.

This clonotype was detected ten times or more. The J gene is TRBJ1-1, the V gene TRBV2; D is uncertain. The CDR3 totals 13 residues. Germline values: CDR1 SNHLY, CDR2 FYNNEI. V was shortened by 8 bases and J by 4 bases, with 14 bases between the two germline ends. The CDR3 coding sequence is TGTGCCAGCGGCGGGTCTCCCTTCACTGAAGCTTTCTTT. This encodes CASGGSPFTEAFF.

This clonotype occurred many times. This rearrangement joins TRBV6-5 to TRBJ2-7; 11 bases map to TRBD2. The CDR3 is 15 residues long. V gave up 2 bases and J gave up 5 bases; unmatched junction bases: 5. Germline CDR1 is MNHEY and CDR2 is SVGAGI. CDR3 sequence: CASSYDRLAGNEQYF. CDR3 DNA sequence: TGTGCCAGCAGTTACGACCGACTAGCGGGAAACGAGCAGTACTTC.

This clonotype was counted ten times or more. V usage is TRBV5-4 and J usage is TRBJ1-2; weak D call: TRBD1 (5 bases). CDR1 and CDR2 (germline): SGHNT, YYREEE (reference sequence). Deletions cut 4 bases from V and 8 bases from J, with 18 bases between. The CDR3 sequence is 14 residues long. The CDR3, as DNA: TGTGCCAGCAGCCTGGTCGGCAGGGTCGGGGGCTACACCTTC. This translates into CASSLVGRVGGYTF.